The entry below gives a single TCR beta chain sequence along with its context. The antigen is undetermined. The authors incorporated unique molecular identifiers into the TCR beta cDNA libraries. About 500,000 cDNA molecules came from around 1 to 9.1 million T cells. MiXCR, run by TCRdb on the PCR reads, gives a single entry per CDR3 protein. The sample includes 700,000 to 800,000 distinct CDR3 sequences, about 27% seen only once; the top ten take roughly 0.53%. This sample stems from a study of post-analysis software for immune sequencing data. The wider study: Recorded subtypes: relapsing-remitting, secondary progressive, progressive-relapsing; some patients unannotated. The study, taken as a whole, reports: About five TRBV segments appeared more often in patients than in controls, and TRBV5-6, TRBV5-1 and TRBV20-1 were among these. Normalized Chao1 diversity was significantly reduced in patients versus controls. Strong co-clustering by F measure linked samples that shared a preparation batch.

V was clipped by 3 bases and J by 2 bases, with 12 bases between them. Germline V gene data show CDR1 as SGHRS and CDR2 as YFSETQ. This CDR3 spans 14 amino acids. Material: blood. The gene calls are TRBV5-1 and TRBJ2-7; maybe TRBD2 (6 bases). This TCR was recovered from a girl aged 10-17 years with multiple sclerosis. CDR3 loop: CASSWRELTYEQYF. Here the CDR3 DNA reads TGCGCCAGCAGCTGGAGGGAGCTAACCTACGAGCAGTACTTC.